The present T cell receptor beta chain was sequenced within a study of blood T cell repertoires in COVID-19. Study overall: PBMCs, B-cell-depleted T cells, or T cells were the source of the cDNA or gDNA that made up the material.

As processed by the authors: How many nucleated cells were present was estimated from reference gene primer amplification. Using immunoSEQ multiplex PCR, the repertoire was profiled, and TCRdb retains in-frame clones only, with some absent. V, J and clone size derive from that table, while D and trimming were established from the DNA sequence. The table includes about 190,000 clones, more than 85% detected once. CDR1 and CDR2 (germline): SGHNT, YENEEA. The CDR3 is made up of 17 amino acids. Trimming removed 5 bases from V and 4 bases from J; junction bases left unmatched: 9. This TCR derives from a man aged 25 to 40 with acute or convalescent COVID-19. V and J are TRBV11-3 and TRBJ1-3; the match to TRBD1 covers 12 bases. Sequences were obtained from peripheral blood. The CDR3 loop is CASSIPGQGARGNTIYF. The CDR3 nucleotides read TGTGCCAGCAGCATTCCGGGACAGGGGGCGCGAGGAAACACCATATATTTT.